This T cell receptor beta chain was identified during a study of regulatory T cells in long-lasting Graves disease. Building the TCR beta libraries relied on iRepertoire HTBI primers, and CDR3 regions underwent Arm-PCR. Each CDR3 protein gets one entry after TCRdb re-called the multiplex PCR reads with MiXCR. The repertoire holds approximately 230,000 distinct CDR3 sequences, with around 16% as singletons. Time point of the sample: newly diagnosed GD, antithyroid drugs for less than 3 months. The TCR library was prepared using RNA isolated from PBMCs. This clonotype was observed at least ten times. This specimen was peripheral blood mononuclear cells (PBMCs), taken at new diagnosis, from a patient treated with antithyroid drugs. This TCR came from a female donor with Graves disease.

The CDR3 sequence is CASSEGTGLSEQYF. The CDR3 DNA is TGCGCCAGCAGTGAGGGAACAGGGTTAAGCGAGCAGTACTTC. The gene calls are TRBV10-1 and TRBJ2-7; the D gene is possibly TRBD1 (6 bases). Germline V gene data show CDR1 as WNHNN and CDR2 as SYGVQD (reference sequence). Deletions cut 2 bases from V and 6 bases from J, with 14 bases between. The CDR3 consists of 14 residues.